Listed below are T cell receptor beta chains from one sample, sequenced in a study of blood T cell repertoires in COVID-19. Profiled with immunoSEQ multiplex PCR; TCRdb holds only in-frame clones, not every one. Among 250,000 to 300,000 clones listed, 75% to 90% were seen once. The sequencing input was peripheral blood. The receptors stem from a man aged 35-49 years with acute or convalescent COVID-19. CDR3s leave out the opening cysteine and the closing phenylalanine or tryptophan. A D gene is named only where the DNA matches it firmly. Expanded clones are given a class, and other clones once, few, many or no size at all.

d_call clone_size v_call cdr3_aa
TRBD1 - TRBV27 ASSLNRGHEQY
- - TRBV23-1 ASSRRGKSTDTQY
- - TRBV2 ASIGGSSYEQY
- - TRBV12-3/TRBV12-4 ASSREGRQPQH
- - TRBV11-3 ASSPHEGSRTGELF
- - TRBV4-1 ASSQGGRTNEKLF
- - TRBV12-3/TRBV12-4 ASSSQVNTEAF
TRBD1 once TRBV18 ASSLAWTGGTGEGYT
- - TRBV7-9 ASSPGADGELF
- - TRBV6-5 ASSYRPSRADTQY
- - TRBV24-1 ATSDFKGPEQY
- - TRBV9 ASSVNPGGTEAF
- once TRBV3-1/TRBV3-2 ASSHWTEDAGYT
TRBD1 - TRBV10-2 ASSGQGNSPLH
- - TRBV19 ASSIEQGPMNTEAF
- - TRBV2 ASRPDITDTQY
TRBD1 - TRBV5-4 ASSRQGAGGELF
- - TRBV2 ASSVGQGRNTEAF
- - TRBV9 ASSQGGSYEQY
- - TRBV11-3 ASSLGQDYNEQF
TRBD1 - TRBV3-1/TRBV3-2 ASSLPGGGRENTIY
- - TRBV12-3/TRBV12-4 ASGQLRGTQY
- - TRBV5-1 ASSVQGFEQY